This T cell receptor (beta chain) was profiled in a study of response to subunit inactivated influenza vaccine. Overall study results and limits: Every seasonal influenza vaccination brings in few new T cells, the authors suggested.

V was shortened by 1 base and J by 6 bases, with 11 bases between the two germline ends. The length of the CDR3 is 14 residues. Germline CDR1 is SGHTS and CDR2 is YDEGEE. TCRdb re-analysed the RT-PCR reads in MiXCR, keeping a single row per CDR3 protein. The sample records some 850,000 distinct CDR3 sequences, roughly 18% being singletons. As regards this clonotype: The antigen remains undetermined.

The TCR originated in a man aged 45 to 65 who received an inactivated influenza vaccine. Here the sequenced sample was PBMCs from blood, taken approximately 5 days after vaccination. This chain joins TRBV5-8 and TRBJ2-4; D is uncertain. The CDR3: CASSLILSANIQYF. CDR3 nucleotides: TGTGCCAGCAGCTTGATTCTGAGCGCAAACATTCAGTACTTC.